The 28 T cell receptor beta chains below come from one sample, sequenced in a study of T-cell memory formation after mild COVID-19. Using its own MiXCR run on the 5' RACE reads, TCRdb lists one record per CDR3 protein. The sample gives approximately 300,000 distinct CDR3 sequences, around a sixth of which show up once; around a fifth is in the top ten. Input material: PBMCs or a T cell subset sorted from them (not recorded which). The origin of the receptors is a man aged 18 to 30 who had mild COVID-19 (a few samples of this study predate the infection). Cell type and time point are not known.

This rearrangement joins TRBV7-6 to TRBJ1-2; no clear D. Germline CDR1 SGHVS, CDR2 FNYEAQ. This CDR3 comprises 12 residues. Trimming removed 5 bases at V and 8 bases at J, with 12 bases between. The CDR3 is CASSPDGGGYTF. In DNA form, the CDR3 reads TGTGCCAGCAGCCCGGACGGCGGCGGCTACACCTTC.

The chain carries TRBV27 and TRBJ1-2; unclear D gene. Germline V CDR1 and CDR2: MNHEY, SMNVEV (reference sequence). The CDR3 loop spans 13 amino acids. V was cut by 2 bases and J by 6 bases, with 10 bases left in between. The CDR3 protein is CASSLRPGDGYTF. CDR3 nucleotide sequence: TGTGCCAGCAGTTTAAGGCCCGGGGATGGCTACACCTTC.

This clonotype was seen a few times. V is TRBV11-2 and J is TRBJ2-2, with 7 nucleotides matching TRBD2. The germline CDR1 and CDR2 sequences are SGHAT and FQNNGV. The CDR3 consists of 17 residues. V trimming: 0 bases; J trimming: 3 bases; junction bases outside the gene matches: 7. The CDR3: CASSLEGRGVHTGELFF. In nucleotides, the CDR3 is TGTGCCAGCAGCTTAGAAGGACGGGGGGTTCACACCGGGGAGCTGTTTTTT.

This clonotype was seen a handful of times. The chain carries TRBV13 and TRBJ2-5; 10 bases fit TRBD2. The V gene's germline CDR1 is PRHDT and CDR2 FYEKMQ (reference sequence). The V gene end was trimmed by 1 base and the J gene end by 1 base; junction bases not matched to a gene: 3. The CDR3 has 16 amino acids. The CDR3: CASSLEAGGTQETQYF. The CDR3 coding sequence is TGTGCCAGCAGCTTAGAAGCGGGGGGGACCCAAGAGACCCAGTACTTC.

This clonotype was counted only a few times. The chain recombines TRBV5-1 with TRBJ1-2, with D perhaps TRBD1 (5 bases). Germline V gene sequence: CDR1 SGHRS, CDR2 YFSETQ. The CDR3 runs to 12 residues. V shed 3 bases and J shed 8 bases, with 11 bases lying between them. The CDR3 loop is CASSSGRDGYTF. CDR3 DNA sequence: TGCGCCAGCAGCTCGGGCAGGGACGGCTACACCTTC.

The chain links TRBV12-2 to TRBJ1-6; TRBD1 is the table's D call, not checked against the DNA. TRBV12-2 corresponds to a pseudogene. The length of the CDR3 is 22 residues. CDR3 DNA sequence: TGTGCAAGTCGCTTAGTCGTCGCGGCAGGGGGCAAACACCGCTCCTATAATTCACCCCTCCACTTT. It specifies CASRLVVAAGGKHRSYNSPLHF.

The V and J genes are TRBV5-1 and TRBJ2-5; D remains unclear. This CDR3 contains 15 residues. CDR1 and CDR2 from the germline V gene are SGHRS and YFSETQ. V lost 2 bases, J lost 4 bases, and 15 bases lay in between. CDR3 DNA sequence: TGCGCCAGCAGCTTCGGCTACCTCCCCCCAGAGACCCAGTACTTC. It codes for CASSFGYLPPETQYF.

This clonotype was seen only a few times. The chain carries TRBV20-1 and TRBJ1-1; D not certain. Trimming pared 0 bases from V and 6 bases from J, leaving 11 bases between. The CDR3 consists of 13 residues. Germline assignment: CDR1 DFQATT and CDR2 SNEGSKA (reference sequence). The CDR3 protein is CSAREGNVPEAFF. The CDR3 nucleotides are TGCAGTGCTAGAGAGGGGAACGTCCCTGAAGCTTTCTTT.

The sample holds a few counts of this clonotype. One end of the junction varies from germline; a read error may be responsible. The rearrangement joins TRBV7-3 to TRBJ2-2; D is possibly TRBD1 or TRBD2 (5 bases each). The CDR3 runs to 15 residues. Germline CDR1 reads SGHTA; CDR2 reads FQGTGA. Here the CDR3 reads CSSSPGTTNTGELFF. In nucleotides, the CDR3 is TGTTCCAGCAGCCCGGGGACGACGAACACCGGGGAGCTGTTTTTT.

This clonotype was seen a few times. The CDR3 DNA follows: TGTGCCACCAGTGATTTCTCGGGTAATGGCTACACCTTC. It is translated as CATSDFSGNGYTF. The chain couples TRBV24-1 to TRBJ1-2, with D unresolved. CDR1 KGHDR and CDR2 SFDVKD come from the germline V gene. This CDR3 spans 13 amino acids. Between the trimmed V and J ends, which lost 1 base and 6 bases, there was a span of 8 bases.

The chain joins TRBV3-1 to TRBJ2-3, with TRBD1 as a possible D gene (6 bases). Germline CDR1 LGHDT, CDR2 YNNKEL (reference sequence). The length of the CDR3 is 15 residues. Deletions cut 5 bases from V and 2 bases from J, with 14 bases between. DNA of the CDR3: TGTGCCAGCAGCTACTACAGGGCTGACACAGATACGCAGTATTTT. Translated, it gives CASSYYRADTDTQYF.

This clonotype appeared a few times. The CDR3 DNA follows: TGTGCCAGCAGACTGACCACTAGCTCCTACAATGAGCAGTTCTTC. Amino acid sequence: CASRLTTSSYNEQFF. The chain combines TRBV12-3 or TRBV12-4 with TRBJ2-1; maybe TRBD2 (5 bases). The CDR3 has 15 residues. V was pared by 6 bases and J by 0 bases, with 12 bases between.

J is TRBJ2-3 and V is TRBV3-1, with 8 bases lining up with TRBD2. The germline CDR1 and CDR2 sequences are LGHDT and YNNKEL (reference sequence). The CDR3 runs 16 residues. The junction had 12 bases not matched to a gene; V was cut back by 4 bases and J by 6 bases. The CDR3 loop is CASSPPQAGVYDTQYF. For the CDR3, the DNA is TGTGCCAGCAGCCCTCCCCAAGCGGGGGTCTATGATACGCAGTATTTT.

This clonotype has ten or more counts. V is TRBV7-2 and J is TRBJ2-1; 10 bases fit TRBD2. V trimming: 5 bases; J trimming: 0 bases; junction bases outside the gene matches: 4. This CDR3 spans 16 amino acids. Germline loops: CDR1 SGHTA, CDR2 FQGNSA. The CDR3 loop is CASSPSGGSSYNEQFF. CDR3 DNA sequence: TGTGCCAGCAGCCCTAGCGGGGGCAGCTCCTACAATGAGCAGTTCTTC.

This clonotype was found a few times. J is TRBJ2-3 and V is TRBV4-3, with TRBD2 matching 12 bases. Germline V lookup: CDR1 LGHNA, CDR2 YSLEER. The CDR3 spans 15 residues. The J segment lost 6 bases and the V segment lost 5 bases, leaving 6 bases of the junction unmatched. The CDR3 reads CASSKSGTSGDTQYF. The CDR3 coding sequence is TGCGCCAGCAGCAAATCCGGGACTAGCGGGGATACGCAGTATTTT.

This clonotype came up a few times. The V gene is TRBV11-2, the J gene TRBJ2-2; D is possibly TRBD1 (6 bases). Germline-derived CDR1 and CDR2 are SGHAT and FQNNGV. Trimming pared 2 bases from V and 3 bases from J, leaving 16 bases between. The CDR3 length is 17 residues. In DNA form, the CDR3 reads TGTGCCAGCAGCTTAATCCCAGGGGCAGGTGACACCGGGGAGCTGTTTTTT. Protein sequence: CASSLIPGAGDTGELFF.

This clonotype has only a few counts. This chain connects TRBV4-1 to TRBJ2-7; D ambiguous. The V gene's germline CDR1 is MGHRA and CDR2 YSYEKL. This CDR3 spans 12 amino acids. V lost 0 bases and J 7 bases, leaving 7 bases between the germline ends. The CDR3 nucleotides read TGCGCCAGCAGCCAAGATCTAGGAGAGCAGTACTTC. Translating it yields CASSQDLGEQYF.

The V and J genes are TRBV5-8 and TRBJ2-2, with TRBD2 matching over 7 bases. CDR1 SGHTS and CDR2 YDEGEE come from the germline V gene. The V gene end was trimmed by 5 bases and the J gene end by 2 bases; junction bases not matched to a gene: 9. The CDR3 has 16 residues. CDR3 bases: TGTGCCAGCAGTTTAACCGGCGGGGGAAACACCGGGGAGCTGTTTTTT. It yields the protein CASSLTGGGNTGELFF.

This chain links TRBV5-1 with TRBJ1-2; tentatively, D is TRBD1 (6 bases). This CDR3 spans 14 amino acids. Germline values: CDR1 SGHRS, CDR2 YFSETQ. Trimming shortened V by 4 bases and J by 7 bases, and 17 bases separated the two germline ends. The CDR3 region is CASSVTSGGRGYTF. The CDR3 region has the DNA TGCGCCAGCAGCGTAACATCGGGGGGCCGTGGCTACACCTTC.

The genes are TRBV7-9 and TRBJ2-2; 8 bases match TRBD2. The CDR3 is 13 residues long. Germline V gene lookup returns CDR1 SEHNR and CDR2 FQNEAQ (reference sequence). The J segment lost 5 bases and the V segment lost 10 bases, leaving 6 bases of the junction unmatched. CDR3 residues: CATGASGTGELFF. CDR3 nucleotide sequence: TGTGCCACCGGGGCTAGCGGGACCGGGGAGCTGTTTTTT.

The sample holds a few counts of this clonotype. V is TRBV3-1 and J is TRBJ2-4; TRBD2 aligns across 7 bases. With V trimmed by 5 bases and J by 3 bases, 1 base remained unmatched. Looked up from germline, CDR1 is LGHDT and CDR2 is YNNKEL (reference sequence). The CDR3 sequence is 13 residues long. The CDR3 is CASSGGGKNIQYF. DNA of the CDR3: TGTGCCAGCAGCGGGGGGGGCAAAAACATTCAGTACTTC.

This clonotype was found a few times. The chain employs TRBV4-1 and TRBJ2-5; D might be TRBD1 (6 bases). CDR1 MGHRA and CDR2 YSYEKL come from the germline V gene. Between the trimmed V and J ends, which lost 2 bases and 0 bases, there was a span of 10 bases. This CDR3 has 15 amino acids. CDR3 nucleotides: TGCGCCAGCAGCCAACCTGACAGGTACCAAGAGACCCAGTACTTC. Its protein is CASSQPDRYQETQYF.

Ten or more counts support this clonotype. This chain joins TRBV10-3 and TRBJ2-7; 8 bases are a match to TRBD1. V trimming: 1 base; J trimming: 1 base; junction bases outside the gene matches: 6. Germline V lookup: CDR1 ENHRY, CDR2 SYGVKD. The CDR3 covers 16 residues. The CDR3 sequence is CAISEYRTGRSYEQYF. The DNA of the CDR3 is TGTGCCATCAGTGAGTACAGGACAGGGCGTTCCTACGAGCAGTACTTC.

This clonotype was detected a few times. CDR3 DNA sequence: TGTGCCAGCAGTTACGAACTAGTTACCACCGTCGAGCAGTTCTTC. Protein: CASSYELVTTVEQFF. The chain couples TRBV6-5 to TRBJ2-1; D may be TRBD2 (5 bases). Deletions cut 2 bases from V and 10 bases from J, with 18 bases between. The CDR3 runs to 15 residues. Germline CDR1 reads MNHEY; CDR2 reads SVGAGI.

This clonotype occurred a few times. The genes are TRBV25-1 and TRBJ1-4; D gene uncertain. Germline CDR1 reads MGHDK; CDR2 reads SYGVNS. This CDR3 contains 16 residues. Deletions cut 0 bases from V and 0 bases from J, with 8 bases between. CDR3 coding DNA: TGTGCCAGCAGTGAATATATGAGTGCAACTAATGAAAAACTGTTTTTT. Protein: CASSEYMSATNEKLFF. The entire variable domain, with the rest obtained from reference TRBV25-1 and TRBJ1-4, is as follows: EADIYQTPRYLVIGTGKKITLECSQTMGHDKMYWYQQDPGMELHLIHYSYGVNSTEKGDLSSESTVSRIRTEHFPLTLESARPSHTSQYLCASSEYMSATNEKLFFGSGTQLSVL.

This clonotype has ten or more counts. The rearrangement uses TRBV6-5 and TRBJ1-5; tentatively, D is TRBD1 (6 bases). This CDR3 has 12 residues. Germline V gives CDR1 MNHEY, CDR2 SVGAGI. Trimming took 8 bases from V and 5 from J, leaving 10 bases between them. CDR3 sequence (DNA): TGTGCCAGCGGGGGCGCGGATCAGCCCCAGCATTTT. Encoded protein: CASGGADQPQHF.

This chain uses TRBV28 with TRBJ2-2; perhaps TRBD1 as D (6 bases). V was trimmed by 7 bases and J by 7 bases, leaving 13 bases between them. In germline, CDR1 is MDHEN, CDR2 SYDVKM. This CDR3 has 13 residues. The CDR3 sequence: CASNLPGVGELFF. The CDR3 region has the DNA TGTGCCAGCAATCTCCCAGGGGTCGGGGAGCTGTTTTTT. Based on the CDR3 plus reference TRBV28 and TRBJ2-2, the full variable domain is DVKVTQSSRYLVKRTGEKVFLECVQDMDHENMFWYRQDPGLGLRLIYFSYDVKMKEKGDIPEGYSVSREKKERFSLILESASTNQTSMYLCASNLPGVGELFFGEGSRLTVL.

The chain joins TRBV5-1 to TRBJ1-4; 9 bases fit TRBD1. Germline V gene data show CDR1 as SGHRS and CDR2 as YFSETQ. Trimming took 0 bases from V and 7 from J; bases not matched to a gene: 10. This CDR3 spans 17 amino acids. The CDR3 bases are TGCGCCAGCAGCTTGGCGGGAGGAGGGACAGGGAGTGAAAAACTGTTTTTT. It yields the protein CASSLAGGGTGSEKLFF. Full variable domain (remainder filled in from reference TRBV5-1 and TRBJ1-4): KAGVTQTPRYLIKTRGQQVTLSCSPISGHRSVSWYQQTPGQGLQFLFEYFSETQRNKGNFPGRFSGRQFSNSRSEMNVSTLELGDSALYLCASSLAGGGTGSEKLFFGSGTQLSVL.